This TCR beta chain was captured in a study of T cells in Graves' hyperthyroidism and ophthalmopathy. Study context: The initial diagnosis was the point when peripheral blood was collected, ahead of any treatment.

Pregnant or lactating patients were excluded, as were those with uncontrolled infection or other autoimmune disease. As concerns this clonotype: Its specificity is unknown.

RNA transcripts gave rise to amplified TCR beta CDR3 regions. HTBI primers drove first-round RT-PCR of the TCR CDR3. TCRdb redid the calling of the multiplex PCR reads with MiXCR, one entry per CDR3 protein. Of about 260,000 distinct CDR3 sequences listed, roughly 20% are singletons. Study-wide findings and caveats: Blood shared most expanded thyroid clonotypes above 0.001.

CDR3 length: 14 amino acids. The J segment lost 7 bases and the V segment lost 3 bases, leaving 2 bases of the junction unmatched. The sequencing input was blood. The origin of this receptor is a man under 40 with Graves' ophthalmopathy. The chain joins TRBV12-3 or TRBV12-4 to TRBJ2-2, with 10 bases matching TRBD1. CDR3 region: CASSLTGGGGELFF. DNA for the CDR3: TGTGCCAGCAGTTTGACAGGGGGCGGCGGGGAGCTGTTTTTT.